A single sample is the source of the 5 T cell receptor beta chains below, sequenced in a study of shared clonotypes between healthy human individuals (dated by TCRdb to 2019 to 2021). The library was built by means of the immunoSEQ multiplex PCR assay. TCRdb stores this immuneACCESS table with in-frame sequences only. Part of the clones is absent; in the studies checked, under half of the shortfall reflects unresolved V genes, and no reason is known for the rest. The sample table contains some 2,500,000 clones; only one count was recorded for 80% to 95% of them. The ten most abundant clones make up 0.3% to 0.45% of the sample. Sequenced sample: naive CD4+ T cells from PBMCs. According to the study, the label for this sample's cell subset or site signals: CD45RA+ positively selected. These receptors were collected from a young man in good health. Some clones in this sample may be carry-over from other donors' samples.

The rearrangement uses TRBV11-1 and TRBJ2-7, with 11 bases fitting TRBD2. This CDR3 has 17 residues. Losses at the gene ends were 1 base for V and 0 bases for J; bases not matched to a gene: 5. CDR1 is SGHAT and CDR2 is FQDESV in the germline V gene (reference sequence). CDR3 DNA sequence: TGTGCCAGCAGCTTAGTTCGACTAGCGGGAAGCTCCTACGAGCAGTACTTC. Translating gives CASSLVRLAGSSYEQYF.

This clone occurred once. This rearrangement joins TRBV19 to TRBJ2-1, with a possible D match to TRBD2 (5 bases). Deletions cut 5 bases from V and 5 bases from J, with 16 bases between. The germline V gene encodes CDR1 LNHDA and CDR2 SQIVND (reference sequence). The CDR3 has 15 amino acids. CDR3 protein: CASSLRGEGNNEQFF. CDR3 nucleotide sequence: TGTGCCAGTAGTCTGAGAGGAGAGGGCAACAATGAGCAGTTCTTC.

The CDR3 DNA follows: TGCGCCAGCGGGGTCGAGACCCAGTACTTC. Its protein is CASGVETQYF. The chain joins TRBV5-1 to TRBJ2-5; D gene unclear. The V end lost 7 bases, the J end lost 5 bases, and 6 bases lay between the germline ends. The CDR3 runs 10 residues. Per germline, CDR1 SGHRS and CDR2 YFSETQ.

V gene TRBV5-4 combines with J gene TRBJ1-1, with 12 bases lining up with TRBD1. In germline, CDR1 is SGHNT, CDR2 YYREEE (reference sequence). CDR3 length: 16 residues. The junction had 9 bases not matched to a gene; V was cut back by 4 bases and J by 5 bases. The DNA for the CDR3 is TGTGCCAGCAGCAATCGGGACAGGGGGCGCGGAACTGAAGCTTTCTTT. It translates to CASSNRDRGRGTEAFF.

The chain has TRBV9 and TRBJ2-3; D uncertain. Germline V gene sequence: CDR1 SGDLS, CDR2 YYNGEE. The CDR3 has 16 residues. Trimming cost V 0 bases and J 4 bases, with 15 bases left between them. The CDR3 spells CASSVAGSPLADTQYF. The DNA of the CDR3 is TGTGCCAGCAGCGTAGCGGGCTCACCGCTGGCAGATACGCAGTATTTT. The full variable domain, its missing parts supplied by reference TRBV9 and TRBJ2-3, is DSGVTQTPKHLITATGQRVTLRCSPRSGDLSVYWYQQSLDQGLQFLIQYYNGEERAKGNILERFSAQQFPDLHSELNLSSLELGDSALYFCASSVAGSPLADTQYFGPGTRLTVL.